A single sample gave rise to the 27 T cell receptor beta chains below, sequenced in a study of response to subunit inactivated influenza vaccine. TCRdb re-called the RT-PCR reads with MiXCR, one entry per CDR3 protein. The sample includes about 520,000 distinct CDR3 sequences, around 25% seen only once; the top ten take around 2%. The sequencing used CD4+ T cells sorted from PBMCs, collected less than 6 days after vaccination. All receptors derive from a man aged 45-60 years who received an inactivated influenza vaccine.

This clonotype was observed a few times. The rearrangement links TRBV7-2 to TRBJ2-1; 13 bases are shared with TRBD2. Germline loops: CDR1 SGHTA, CDR2 FQGNSA. This CDR3 is 17 amino acids long. The junction had 2 bases not matched to a gene; V was cut back by 1 base and J by 2 bases. CDR3 bases: TGTGCCAGCAGCTTAGGCACTAGCGGGAGGGCCTACAATGAGCAGTTCTTC. Its protein product is CASSLGTSGRAYNEQFF.

Only one count was recorded for this clonotype. The rearrangement links TRBV27 to TRBJ1-1, with 8 nucleotides matching TRBD1. V was pared by 8 bases and J by 6 bases, with 11 bases of the junction left unmatched. From germline, CDR1 is MNHEY and CDR2 SMNVEV (reference sequence). The CDR3 consists of 14 residues. CDR3 sequence: CASYRFGQGAEAFF. CDR3 nucleotide sequence: TGTGCCAGCTACCGATTCGGACAGGGCGCTGAAGCTTTCTTT.

The rearrangement links TRBV3-1 to TRBJ1-1; D is undetermined. V was clipped by 4 bases and J by 3 bases, with 12 bases between them. Germline CDR1 is LGHDT and CDR2 is YNNKEL (reference sequence). This CDR3 comprises 14 residues. The CDR3 DNA sequence: TGTGCCAGCAGCCCAGTTAATTGGCACACTGAAGCTTTCTTT. Translation gives CASSPVNWHTEAFF.

Comments on this clonotype: The junction shows a germline mismatch at one end, possibly a read error. The chain carries TRBV7-2 and TRBJ2-4, with a tentative D call TRBD2 (5 bases). CDR1 is SGHTA, CDR2 FQGNSA, per germline. CDR3 length equals 14 residues. The CDR3 DNA reads as TGCGCCAGCAGCGTTAGAGGGTTCAAAAACATTCAGTACTTC. It specifies CASSVRGFKNIQYF.

This clonotype was seen once. The chain has TRBV12-5 and TRBJ2-5, with 7 bases aligning to TRBD2. The V segment lost 4 bases and the J segment 0 bases; nucleotides outside the gene matches: 2. Per germline, CDR1 LGHNT and CDR2 FRNRAP. CDR3 size: 14 residues. The CDR3 protein is CASGSGTNQETQYF. In nucleotides, the CDR3 is TGTGCTAGTGGTTCCGGGACTAACCAAGAGACCCAGTACTTC.

This chain joins TRBV5-1 and TRBJ2-7, with TRBD2 matching over 7 bases. The CDR3 consists of 14 residues. Unmatched junction bases numbered 7, after V lost 3 bases and J lost 4 bases. CDR1 is SGHRS, CDR2 YFSETQ, per germline. The CDR3 region has the DNA TGCGCCAGCAGCTCCCAGGGAGGGCATTACGAGCAGTACTTC. Translated: CASSSQGGHYEQYF.

The CDR3 here is CASRFSFSNQPQHF. The DNA of the CDR3 is TGTGCCAGCAGATTCTCCTTTAGCAATCAGCCCCAGCATTTT. The V and J genes are TRBV28 and TRBJ1-5; no clear D gene. The CDR3 runs to 14 residues. V was shortened by 6 bases and J by 0 bases, with 9 bases between the two germline ends. CDR1 is MDHEN and CDR2 is SYDVKM in the germline V gene.

The chain joins TRBV6-2 or TRBV6-3 to TRBJ2-6, with D perhaps matching TRBD1 (5 bases). Per germline, CDR1 MNHEY and CDR2 SVGEGT. V was pared by 6 bases and J by 3 bases, with 9 bases between. The CDR3 has 14 residues. The DNA of the CDR3 is TGTGCCAGCAGAGGGGTGAATGGGGCCAACGTCCTGACTTTC. Translated, it gives CASRGVNGANVLTF.

This clonotype appeared a few times. This chain links TRBV6-5 with TRBJ1-1, with a weak D call TRBD1 (6 bases). V lost 6 bases and J 12 bases, leaving 17 bases between the germline ends. Germline V gene data show CDR1 as MNHEY and CDR2 as SVGAGI. The CDR3 consists of 12 residues. The CDR3 here is CASSNDRHPTFF. CDR3 sequence (DNA): TGTGCCAGCAGCAACGACAGGCACCCAACTTTCTTT.

The count of this clonotype is one. The chain is built from TRBV28 and TRBJ1-1, with TRBD1 as a possible D gene (5 bases). Germline CDR1 reads MDHEN; CDR2 reads SYDVKM. The CDR3 is made up of 17 amino acids. Trimming stripped 4 bases from V and 1 base from J, with 19 bases between. Here the CDR3 DNA reads TGTGCCAGCAGTTCCAGGGTAACAGGCCGGGCGAACACTGAAGCTTTCTTT. Translated, it gives CASSSRVTGRANTEAFF.

In DNA form, the CDR3 reads TGCGCCAGCAGCCAAGGCCCAGGTCGGCGGAACGAGCAGTACTTC. It yields the protein CASSQGPGRRNEQYF. This sequence joins TRBV4-1 and TRBJ2-7; no clear D gene. V shed 1 base and J shed 5 bases, with 15 bases lying between them. Germline assignment: CDR1 MGHRA and CDR2 YSYEKL. The CDR3 is 15 residues long.

The V and J genes are TRBV12-3 or TRBV12-4 and TRBJ1-5; D is perhaps TRBD1 (5 bases). Trimming pared 6 bases from V and 1 base from J, leaving 13 bases between. This CDR3 is 15 amino acids long. The CDR3 DNA is TGTGCCAGCAGATCTGGGGGGGAGAGCAATCAGCCCCAGCATTTT. It yields the protein CASRSGGESNQPQHF.

V usage is TRBV24-1 and J usage is TRBJ2-3, with D possibly matching TRBD1 (6 bases). CDR1 is KGHDR and CDR2 is SFDVKD in the germline V gene. The CDR3 is 14 amino acids. Trimming removed 5 bases at V and 7 bases at J, with 15 bases between. For the CDR3, the DNA is TGTGCCACCAGTGCTACCACAGGGTTTCATACGCAGTATTTT. It specifies CATSATTGFHTQYF.

This chain joins TRBV28 and TRBJ2-7; 8 bases align to TRBD2. The germline V gene has CDR1 MDHEN and CDR2 SYDVKM. The CDR3 is 13 amino acids. J lost 0 bases, V lost 7 bases, and 2 bases had no gene match. The CDR3 protein is CASTSGSSYEQYF. CDR3 in DNA: TGTGCCAGCACGAGCGGGAGCTCCTACGAGCAGTACTTC.

The gene calls are TRBV6-1 and TRBJ1-2; 8 nucleotides line up with TRBD1. From germline, CDR1 is MNHNS and CDR2 SASEGT. The CDR3 has 14 residues. V lost 1 base, J lost 6 bases, and 4 bases stayed unmatched. The CDR3 DNA sequence: TGTGCCAGCAGTGAAGGACAGGGGCGGAATGGCTACACCTTC. As protein: CASSEGQGRNGYTF.

The V and J genes are TRBV7-2 and TRBJ2-3, with D hard to call. The germline CDR1 and CDR2 sequences are SGHTA and FQGNSA. CDR3 length: 15 residues. V lost 6 bases and J lost 2, with 15 bases in between. The CDR3 loop reads CASSHSVAPTDTQYF. CDR3 DNA sequence: TGTGCCAGCAGTCATTCCGTAGCCCCCACAGATACGCAGTATTTT.

This chain connects TRBV7-2 to TRBJ2-4; D may be TRBD2 (6 bases). V shed 0 bases and J shed 5 bases, with 11 bases lying between them. This CDR3 region has 15 residues. The germline V gene encodes CDR1 SGHTA and CDR2 FQGNSA. CDR3 nucleotide sequence: TGTGCCAGCAGCTTAGCGTGGGGGACTCAAAACATTCAGTACTTC. Translation: CASSLAWGTQNIQYF.

The chain has TRBV9 and TRBJ2-1; maybe TRBD2 (7 bases). V gave up 0 bases and J gave up 7 bases, with 14 bases separating them. This CDR3 is built from 15 residues. Germline V gene sequence: CDR1 SGDLS, CDR2 YYNGEE. The CDR3 DNA follows: TGTGCCAGCAGCGTAGCGGGGGGCGCCGGAAATGAGCAGTTCTTC. Amino acids: CASSVAGGAGNEQFF.

The genes are TRBV4-2 and TRBJ2-6; no definite D call. Trimming pared 4 bases from V and 2 bases from J, leaving 9 bases between. Germline CDR1 and CDR2: LGHNA and YNFKEQ. There are 15 residues in the CDR3. CDR3 DNA sequence: TGTGCCAGCAGCCCCGGGCATACTGGGGCCAACGTCCTGACTTTC. Translated, it gives CASSPGHTGANVLTF.

This clonotype occurred a few times. The chain joins TRBV30 to TRBJ2-1, with a possible D match to TRBD1 (6 bases). This CDR3 has 15 amino acids. With 2 bases removed from V and 2 bases from J, the gap between germline ends came to 13 bases. The germline V gene has CDR1 GTSNPN and CDR2 SVGIG (reference sequence). The CDR3 region is CAWSTGHGAYNEQFF. CDR3 DNA: TGTGCCTGGAGTACGGGACATGGAGCCTACAATGAGCAGTTCTTC. The variable domain in full, with the rest retrieved from reference TRBV30 and TRBJ2-1, is SQTIHQWPATLVQPVGSPLSLECTVEGTSNPNLYWYRQAAGRGLQLLFYSVGIGQISSEVPQNLSASRPQDRQFILSSKKLLLSDSGFYLCAWSTGHGAYNEQFFGPGTRLTVL.

This clonotype came up a few times. The chain combines TRBV5-1 with TRBJ2-7; either TRBD1 or TRBD2 may fit D (7 bases each). The V end lost 0 bases, the J end lost 3 bases, and 13 bases lay between the germline ends. The CDR3 spans 15 residues. Germline V gene sequence: CDR1 SGHRS, CDR2 YFSETQ. The CDR3, as DNA: TGCGCCAGCAGCTTGGAGCAGGGGGGGGACTACGAGCAGTACTTC. Translated, it gives CASSLEQGGDYEQYF.

For the CDR3, the DNA is TGTGCCAGCAGCGGGACTAGCGGGTTCAATGAGCAGTTCTTC. Translating gives CASSGTSGFNEQFF. The gene calls are TRBV5-5 and TRBJ2-1; 12 positions agree with TRBD2. This CDR3 has 14 residues. From germline, CDR1 is SGHKS and CDR2 YYEKEE (reference sequence). J gave up 6 bases and V 4 bases, and 2 bases lay outside the gene matches.

V is TRBV5-1 and J is TRBJ2-7; D uncertain. Germline V gene data show CDR1 as SGHRS and CDR2 as YFSETQ. The CDR3 loop spans 16 amino acids. Trimming took off 4 bases at V and 2 bases at J, with 19 bases between the two ends. CDR3 nucleotide sequence: TGCGCCAGCAGCCCCAGGATGGCAGTGTTAGCCTACGAGCAGTACTTC. It is translated as CASSPRMAVLAYEQYF.

The V call is TRBV12-3 or TRBV12-4, the J call TRBJ2-7, with a weak D call TRBD2 (6 bases). V was clipped by 7 bases and J by 1 base, with 11 bases between them. The CDR3 length is 13 residues. CDR3: CASMTRGSYEQYF. Written as DNA, the CDR3 is TGTGCCAGCATGACTAGAGGGTCCTACGAGCAGTACTTC.

This clonotype was counted between two and nine times. This chain links TRBV10-3 with TRBJ2-1; 10 bases fit TRBD2. V gave up 10 bases and J gave up 14 bases; unmatched junction bases: 14. CDR3 length equals 13 residues. Germline V lookup: CDR1 ENHRY, CDR2 SYGVKD. The CDR3 bases are TGTGCCACCTCGACTAGCGGGCTCTGGGGGGAGTTCTTC. Its protein is CATSTSGLWGEFF.

The rearrangement uses TRBV6-1 and TRBJ2-1; D not certain. This CDR3 spans 13 amino acids. Trimming cost V 1 base and J 5 bases, with 6 bases left between them. Germline loops: CDR1 MNHNS, CDR2 SASEGT. The CDR3 coding sequence is TGTGCCAGCAGTGAAGTCCTTGACAATGAGCAGTTCTTC. Translating it yields CASSEVLDNEQFF.

This clonotype was detected many times. The rearrangement joins TRBV20-1 to TRBJ1-6; D gene uncertain. The length of the CDR3 is 13 residues. The germline V gene has CDR1 DFQATT and CDR2 SNEGSKA (reference sequence). V was cut by 0 bases and J by 10 bases, with 10 bases left in between. The CDR3 loop reads CSAREVGNSPLHF. In nucleotides, the CDR3 is TGCAGTGCTAGAGAGGTGGGGAACTCACCCCTCCACTTT.